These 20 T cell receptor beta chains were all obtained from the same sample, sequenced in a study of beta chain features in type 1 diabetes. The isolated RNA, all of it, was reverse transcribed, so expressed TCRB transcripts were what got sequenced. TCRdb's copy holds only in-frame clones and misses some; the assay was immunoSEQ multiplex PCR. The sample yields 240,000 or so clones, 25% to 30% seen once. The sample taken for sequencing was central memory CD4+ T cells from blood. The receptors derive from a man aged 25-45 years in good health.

The CDR3 region has the DNA TGTGCCAGCAGCCCGACAGGGGATTCATATGGCTACACCTTC. Its translation: CASSPTGDSYGYTF. This rearrangement joins TRBV6-5 to TRBJ1-2, with 8 positions matching TRBD1. Losses at the gene ends were 6 bases for V and 5 bases for J; bases not matched to a gene: 8. Germline CDR1 MNHEY, CDR2 SVGAGI. This CDR3 contains 14 residues.

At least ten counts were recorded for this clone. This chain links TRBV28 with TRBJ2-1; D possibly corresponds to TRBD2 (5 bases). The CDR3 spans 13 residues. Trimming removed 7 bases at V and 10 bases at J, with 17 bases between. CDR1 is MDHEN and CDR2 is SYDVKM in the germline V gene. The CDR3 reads CASTLSSTREQFF. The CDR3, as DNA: TGTGCCAGCACCCTCTCTAGCACTCGGGAGCAGTTCTTC.

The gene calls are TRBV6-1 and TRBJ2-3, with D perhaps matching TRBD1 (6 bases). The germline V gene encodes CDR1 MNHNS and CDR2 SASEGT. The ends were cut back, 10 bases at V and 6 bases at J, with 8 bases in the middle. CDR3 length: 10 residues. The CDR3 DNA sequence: TGTGCCAACGGACAGGATACGCAGTATTTT. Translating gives CANGQDTQYF.

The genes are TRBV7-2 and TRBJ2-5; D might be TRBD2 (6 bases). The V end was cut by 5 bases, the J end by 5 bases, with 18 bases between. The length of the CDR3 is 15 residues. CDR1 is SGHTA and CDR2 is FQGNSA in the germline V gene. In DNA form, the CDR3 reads TGTGCCAGCAGCGCGGGTCTGGTGGGAGGTGAGACCCAGTACTTC. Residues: CASSAGLVGGETQYF. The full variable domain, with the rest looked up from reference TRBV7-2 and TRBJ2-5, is GAGVSQSPSNKVTEKGKDVELRCDPISGHTALYWYRQSLGQGLEFLIYFQGNSAPDKSGLPSDRFSAERTGGSVSTLTIQRTQQEDSAVYLCASSAGLVGGETQYFGPGTRLLVL.

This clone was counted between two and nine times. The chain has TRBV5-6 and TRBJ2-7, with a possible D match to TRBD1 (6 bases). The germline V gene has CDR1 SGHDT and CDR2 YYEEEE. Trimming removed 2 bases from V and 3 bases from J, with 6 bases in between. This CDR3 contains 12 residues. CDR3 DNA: TGTGCCAGCAGCTTACAGGGCTACGAGCAGTACTTC. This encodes CASSLQGYEQYF.

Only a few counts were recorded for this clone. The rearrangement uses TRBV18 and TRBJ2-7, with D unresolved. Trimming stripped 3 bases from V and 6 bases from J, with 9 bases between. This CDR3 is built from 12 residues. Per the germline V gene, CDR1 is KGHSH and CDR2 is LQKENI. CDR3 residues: CASSPGDREQYF. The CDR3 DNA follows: TGTGCCAGCTCACCTGGAGACCGCGAGCAGTACTTC.

The CDR3 DNA is TGTGCCAGCAGCCCCGGGACAGCCCACTACGAGCAGTACTTC. Translation gives CASSPGTAHYEQYF. J is TRBJ2-7 and V is TRBV6-5, with 7 bases identical to TRBD1. The CDR3 is 14 amino acids. V lost 6 bases and J lost 3; bases outside the gene matches: 8. CDR1 MNHEY and CDR2 SVGAGI come from the germline V gene.

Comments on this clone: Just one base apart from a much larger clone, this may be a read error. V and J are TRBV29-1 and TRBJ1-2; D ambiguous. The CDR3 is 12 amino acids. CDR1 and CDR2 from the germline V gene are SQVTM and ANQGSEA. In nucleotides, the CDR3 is TGCAGCGTTGAAGAGCTGGTTACGGCACGATCATTC. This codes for CSVEELVTARSF.

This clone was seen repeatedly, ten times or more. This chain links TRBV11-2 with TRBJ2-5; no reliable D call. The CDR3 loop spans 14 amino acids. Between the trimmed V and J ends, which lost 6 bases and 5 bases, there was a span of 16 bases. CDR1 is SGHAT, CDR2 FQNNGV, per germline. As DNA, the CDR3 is TGTGCCAGCAGAGACGAGCGACGCCGGGAGACCCAGTACTTC. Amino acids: CASRDERRRETQYF.

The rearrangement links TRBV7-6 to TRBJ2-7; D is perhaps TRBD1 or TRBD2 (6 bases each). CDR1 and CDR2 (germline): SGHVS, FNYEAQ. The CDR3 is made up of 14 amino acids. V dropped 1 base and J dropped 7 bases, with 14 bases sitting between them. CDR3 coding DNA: TGTGCCAGCAGCTTAGAGTGGGGGGCTCGGGAGCAGTACTTC. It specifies CASSLEWGAREQYF.

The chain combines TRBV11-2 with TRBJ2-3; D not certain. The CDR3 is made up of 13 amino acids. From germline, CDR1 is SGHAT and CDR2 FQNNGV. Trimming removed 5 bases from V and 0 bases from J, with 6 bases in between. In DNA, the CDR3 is TGTGCCAGCAGCGGCGCTAGCACAGATACGCAGTATTTT. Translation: CASSGASTDTQYF.

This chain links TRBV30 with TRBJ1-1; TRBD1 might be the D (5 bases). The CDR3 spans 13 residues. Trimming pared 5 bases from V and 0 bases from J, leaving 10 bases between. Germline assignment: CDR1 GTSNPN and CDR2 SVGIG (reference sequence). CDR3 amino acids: CAWGDGMNTEAFF. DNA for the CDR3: TGTGCCTGGGGGGACGGAATGAACACTGAAGCTTTCTTT.

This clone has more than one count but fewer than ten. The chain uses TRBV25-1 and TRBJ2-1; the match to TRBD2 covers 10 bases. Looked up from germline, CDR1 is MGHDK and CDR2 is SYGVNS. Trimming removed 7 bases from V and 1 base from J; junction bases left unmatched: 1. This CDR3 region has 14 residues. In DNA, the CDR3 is TGTGCCAGCAATAGCGGGAGGTCCTACAATGAGCAGTTCTTC. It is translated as CASNSGRSYNEQFF.

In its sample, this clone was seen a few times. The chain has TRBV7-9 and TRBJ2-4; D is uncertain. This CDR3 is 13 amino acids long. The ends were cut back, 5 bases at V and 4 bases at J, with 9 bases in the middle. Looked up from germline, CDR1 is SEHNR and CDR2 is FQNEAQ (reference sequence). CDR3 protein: CASSQDRKNIQYF. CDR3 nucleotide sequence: TGTGCCAGCAGCCAAGACCGTAAAAACATTCAGTACTTC.

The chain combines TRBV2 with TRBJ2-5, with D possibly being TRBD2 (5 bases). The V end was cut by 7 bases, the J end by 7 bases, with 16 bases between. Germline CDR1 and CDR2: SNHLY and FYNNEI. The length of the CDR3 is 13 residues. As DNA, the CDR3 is TGTGCCAGCACCCCGGCAGCTGAGGGGACCCAGTACTTC. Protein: CASTPAAEGTQYF. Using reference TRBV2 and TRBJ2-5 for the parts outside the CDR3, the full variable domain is EPEVTQTPSHQVTQMGQEVILRCVPISNHLYFYWYRQILGQKVEFLVSFYNNEISEKSEIFDDQFSVERPDGSNFTLKIRSTKLEDSAMYFCASTPAAEGTQYFGPGTRLLVL.

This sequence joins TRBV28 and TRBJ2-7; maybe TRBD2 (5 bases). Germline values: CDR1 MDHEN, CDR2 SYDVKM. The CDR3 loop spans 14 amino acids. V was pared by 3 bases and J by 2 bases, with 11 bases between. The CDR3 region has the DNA TGTGCCAGCAGTTTGGTTGGACTGACCTACGAGCAGTACTTC. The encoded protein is CASSLVGLTYEQYF.

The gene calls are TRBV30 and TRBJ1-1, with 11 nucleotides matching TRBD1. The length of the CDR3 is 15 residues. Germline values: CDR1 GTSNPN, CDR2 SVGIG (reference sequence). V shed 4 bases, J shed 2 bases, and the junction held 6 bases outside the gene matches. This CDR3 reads CAWTGQGAENTEAFF. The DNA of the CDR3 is TGTGCCTGGACCGGACAGGGGGCGGAAAACACTGAAGCTTTCTTT.

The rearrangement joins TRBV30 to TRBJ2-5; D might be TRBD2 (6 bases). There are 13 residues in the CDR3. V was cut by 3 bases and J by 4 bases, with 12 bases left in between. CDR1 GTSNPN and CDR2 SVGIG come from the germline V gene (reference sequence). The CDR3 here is CAWSFGGTETQYF. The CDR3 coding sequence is TGTGCCTGGAGCTTCGGGGGAACAGAGACCCAGTACTTC.

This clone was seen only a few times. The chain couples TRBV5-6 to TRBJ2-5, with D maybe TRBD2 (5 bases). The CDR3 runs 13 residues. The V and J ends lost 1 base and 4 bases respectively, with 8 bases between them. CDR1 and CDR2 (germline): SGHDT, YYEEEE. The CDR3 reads CASSLRAGETQYF. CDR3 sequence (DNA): TGTGCCAGCAGCTTGAGGGCGGGAGAGACCCAGTACTTC.

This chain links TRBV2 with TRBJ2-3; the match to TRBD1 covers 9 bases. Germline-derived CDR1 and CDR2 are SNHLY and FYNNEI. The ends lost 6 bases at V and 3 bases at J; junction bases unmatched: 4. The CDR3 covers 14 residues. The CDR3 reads CASRDRGGTDTQYF. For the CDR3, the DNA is TGTGCCAGCAGGGACAGGGGAGGGACAGATACGCAGTATTTT.